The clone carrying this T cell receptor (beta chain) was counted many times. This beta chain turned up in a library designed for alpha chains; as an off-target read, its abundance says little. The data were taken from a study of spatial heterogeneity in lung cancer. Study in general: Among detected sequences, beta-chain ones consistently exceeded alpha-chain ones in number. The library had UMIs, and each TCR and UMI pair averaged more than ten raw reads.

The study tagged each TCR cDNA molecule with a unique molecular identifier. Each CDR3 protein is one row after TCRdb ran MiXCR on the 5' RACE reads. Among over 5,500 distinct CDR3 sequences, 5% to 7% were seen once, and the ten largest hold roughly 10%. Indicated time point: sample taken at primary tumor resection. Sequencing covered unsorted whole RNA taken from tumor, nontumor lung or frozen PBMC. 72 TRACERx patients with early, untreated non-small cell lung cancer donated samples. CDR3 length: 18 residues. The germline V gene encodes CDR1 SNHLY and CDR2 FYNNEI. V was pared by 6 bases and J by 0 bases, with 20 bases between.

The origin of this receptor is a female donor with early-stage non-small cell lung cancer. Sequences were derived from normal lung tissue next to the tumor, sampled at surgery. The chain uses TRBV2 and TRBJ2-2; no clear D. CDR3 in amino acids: CASRARGIAVANTGELFF. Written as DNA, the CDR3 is TGTGCCAGCAGGGCTAGAGGTATTGCGGTCGCGAACACCGGGGAGCTGTTTTTT. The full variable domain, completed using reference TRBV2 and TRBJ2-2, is EPEVTQTPSHQVTQMGQEVILRCVPISNHLYFYWYRQILGQKVEFLVSFYNNEISEKSEIFDDQFSVERPDGSNFTLKIRSTKLEDSAMYFCASRARGIAVANTGELFFGEGSRLTVL.